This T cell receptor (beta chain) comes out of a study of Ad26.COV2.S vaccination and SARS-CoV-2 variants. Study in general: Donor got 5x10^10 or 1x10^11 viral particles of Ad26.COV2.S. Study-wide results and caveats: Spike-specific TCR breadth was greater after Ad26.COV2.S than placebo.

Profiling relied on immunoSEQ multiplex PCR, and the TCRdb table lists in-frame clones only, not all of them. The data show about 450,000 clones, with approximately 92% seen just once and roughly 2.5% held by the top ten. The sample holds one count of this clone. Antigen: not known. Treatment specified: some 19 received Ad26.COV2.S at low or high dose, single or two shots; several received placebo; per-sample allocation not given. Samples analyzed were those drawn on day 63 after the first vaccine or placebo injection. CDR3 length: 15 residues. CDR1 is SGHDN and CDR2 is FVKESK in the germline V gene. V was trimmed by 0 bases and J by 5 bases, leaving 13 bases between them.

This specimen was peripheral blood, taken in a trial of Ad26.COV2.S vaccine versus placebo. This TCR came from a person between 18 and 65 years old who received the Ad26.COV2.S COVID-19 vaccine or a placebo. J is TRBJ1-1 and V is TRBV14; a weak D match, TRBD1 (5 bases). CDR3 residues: CASSQERGEGTEAFF. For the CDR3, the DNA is TGTGCCAGCAGCCAAGAGCGAGGGGAAGGGACTGAAGCTTTCTTT.